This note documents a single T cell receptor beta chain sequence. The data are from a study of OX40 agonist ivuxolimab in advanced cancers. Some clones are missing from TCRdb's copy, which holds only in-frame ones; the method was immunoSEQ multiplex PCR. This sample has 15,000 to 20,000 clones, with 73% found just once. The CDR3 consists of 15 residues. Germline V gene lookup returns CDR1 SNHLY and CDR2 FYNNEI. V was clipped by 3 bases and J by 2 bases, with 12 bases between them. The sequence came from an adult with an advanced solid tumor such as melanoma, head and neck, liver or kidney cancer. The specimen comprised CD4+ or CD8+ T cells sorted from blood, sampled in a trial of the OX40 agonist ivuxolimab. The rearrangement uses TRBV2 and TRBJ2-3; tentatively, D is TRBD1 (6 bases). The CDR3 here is CASSEIGGTTDTQYF. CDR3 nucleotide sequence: TGTGCCAGCAGTGAGATAGGGGGTACCACAGATACGCAGTATTTT.